This TCR beta chain comes out of a study of blood T cell repertoires in COVID-19. Study information: Acute and convalescent COVID-19 specimens originated in the United States, Italy and Spain. T cells, B-cell-depleted T cells, or PBMCs provided the cDNA or gDNA that served as material.

Per the original methods: Cell counts per sample came from amplifying reference gene primers. Measured with immunoSEQ multiplex PCR; TCRdb has only the in-frame clones, and not every one. V and J calls and clone size are as listed in that table; D and trimming were resolved from the DNA. The sample carries fewer than 650,000 clones, around 90% recorded once. Germline assignment: CDR1 MNHNS and CDR2 SASEGT. The CDR3 spans 14 residues. The ends were cut back, 0 bases at V and 1 base at J, with 6 bases in the middle. This receptor was obtained from a woman in her forties or fifties with COVID-19, enrolled during active disease. This rearrangement joins TRBV6-1 to TRBJ1-1; no clear D. Sequencing used peripheral blood. The CDR3 DNA sequence: TGTGCCAGCAGTGAAGCGAGAGAGAACACTGAAGCTTTCTTT. Its translation: CASSEARENTEAFF.